The T cell receptor beta chain described here comes from a study of OX40 agonist ivuxolimab in advanced cancers. With regard to the full study: The costimulatory receptor OX40 (CD134) was targeted by ivuxolimab, a fully human IgG2 agonistic monoclonal antibody. Prior anti-PD-1, anti-PD-L1 or anti-CTLA-4 therapy was permitted, and about two fifths of dose-escalation patients had received checkpoint inhibitors. Peripheral TCRbeta sequencing aimed to test whether ivuxolimab altered TCR sequence diversity and caused clonal T-cell expansion. Intravenous ivuxolimab was administered to patients every 2 weeks at six dose levels: 0.01, 0.1, 0.3, 1.5, 3 and 10 mg/kg. The paper covers the monotherapy dose-escalation part of the phase I ivuxolimab trial, which included N ≈ 57 patients. Three dose-escalation patients achieved partial responses, one with hepatocellular carcinoma and two with cutaneous melanoma. Of the approximately 53 patients in dose escalation, about 19 had hepatocellular carcinoma, roughly 15 had melanoma, 9 had renal cell carcinoma and 9 had head and neck cancer. A male proportion of approximately 83% and a mean age of about 60 years, ranging from roughly 23 to 85, were recorded for the dose-escalation cohort. General study outcomes and caveats: Low levels of normalized T-cell clonal expansion were also shown by some nonresponding patients. In partial responders in the 0.1-3.0 mg/kg groups, normalized peripheral clonal expansion was found to be among the lowest, especially among CD8+ T cells. The antigen specificity of the peripheral T cells that underwent clonal expansion was not determined. Clonal expansion of both CD4+ and CD8+ blood T cells was observed from baseline to week 6 at doses 0.1 to 3.0 mg/kg. After ivuxolimab, CD8+ T cells had more expanded clones than CD4+ T cells on average.

Genomic DNA was isolated from the sorted cells so that the TCRbeta CDR3 region could be sequenced. The immunoSEQ Assay was used to sequence the TCRbeta CDR3 regions. The table comes from immuneACCESS by way of TCRdb, which keeps in-frame sequences with V and J called. Part of the clones is missing from these tables; in studies checked, under half for an unresolved V gene and the rest for unknown reasons. Present in this sample are about 64,000 clones, approximately 90% of which were seen just once. The ten largest clones represent approximately 1.4% of the sample. The table lists this clone with a few counts. No cognate antigen has been identified for it. The sample holds no much larger clone one base away, and base qualities are not on file. In the germline V gene (reference sequence), CDR1 corresponds to LNHDA and CDR2 to SQIVND. V sheds 1 base and J sheds 7 bases, leaving 14 bases between their ends. The CDR3 covers 15 residues, taking in both the cysteine and the phenylalanine. Solely the CDR3 DNA is kept, with 45 bases framed from the first base.

The trial excluded patients who had a history of autoimmune disease or were on systemic immunosuppression. Peripheral blood for TCR sequencing was collected from all dose cohorts at baseline, on cycle 4 day 1, and on cycle 7 day 1. The samples were drawn from a first-in-human, open-label, multicenter phase I dose-escalation trial of ivuxolimab. The trial enrolled adults with locally advanced or metastatic head and neck squamous cell, hepatocellular, melanoma or renal cell carcinoma. Before TCR sequencing, CD4+ T cells and CD8+ T cells from peripheral blood were sorted into separate populations. The sequence derives from an adult with an advanced solid tumor such as melanoma, head and neck, liver or kidney cancer. This chain joins TRBV19 to TRBJ1-5, with no D gene named confidently. The sample was CD4+ or CD8+ T cells sorted from blood, taken in a trial of the OX40 agonist ivuxolimab. The nucleotide sequence reads TGTGCCAGTAGTATAGGTTGGTCGGGTGGCCAGCCCCAGCATTTT. Its product reads: CASSIGWSGGQPQHF.